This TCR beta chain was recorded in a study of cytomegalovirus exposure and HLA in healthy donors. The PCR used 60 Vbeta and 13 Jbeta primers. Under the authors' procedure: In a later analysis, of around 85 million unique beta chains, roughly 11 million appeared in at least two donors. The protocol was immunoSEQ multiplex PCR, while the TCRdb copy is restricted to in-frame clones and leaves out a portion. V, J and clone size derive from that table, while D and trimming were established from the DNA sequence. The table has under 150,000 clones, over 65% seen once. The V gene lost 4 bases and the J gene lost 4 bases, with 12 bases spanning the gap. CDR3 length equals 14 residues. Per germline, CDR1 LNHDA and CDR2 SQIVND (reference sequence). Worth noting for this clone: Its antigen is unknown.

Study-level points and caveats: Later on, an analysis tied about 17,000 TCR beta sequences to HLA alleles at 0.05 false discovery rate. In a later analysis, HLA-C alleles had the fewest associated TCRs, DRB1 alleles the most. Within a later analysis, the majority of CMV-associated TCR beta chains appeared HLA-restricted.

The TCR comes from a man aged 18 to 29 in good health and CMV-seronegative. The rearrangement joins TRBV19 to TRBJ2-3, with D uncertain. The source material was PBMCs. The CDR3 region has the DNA TGTGCCAGTAGTACCGAAACAGCCTCAGATACGCAGTATTTT. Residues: CASSTETASDTQYF. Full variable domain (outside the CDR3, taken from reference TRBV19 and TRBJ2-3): DGGITQSPKYLFRKEGQNVTLSCEQNLNHDAMYWYRQDPGQGLRLIYYSQIVNDFQKGDIAEGYSVSREKKESFPLTVTSAQKNPTAFYLCASSTETASDTQYFGPGTRLTVL.